Sequencing of this T cell receptor (beta chain) was carried out in a study of shared clonotypes between healthy human individuals. Across the study: Donor ages ranged 18 to 49 years: a couple of women, a few men. Study-wide findings and caveats: Naive subsets usually exceeded memory subsets in estimated richness.

14 amino acids form the CDR3, both terminal residues included. Looked up from germline, CDR1 is SGHRS and CDR2 is YFSETQ. Terminally differentiated effector memory CD45RA+ cells were excluded by CCR7 positive selection of CD45RO-negative cells. Nashville, Tennessee was home to all donors, who were Caucasian adults. A word on this clone: Its antigen is undetermined. The DNA is left out, because the CDR3 cannot be placed on it with certainty; the CDR3 is given as TCRdb lists it.

Authors' data handling: Without quality scores, immunoSEQ junctional reads could not be filtered like full-length reads. Assay used: immunoSEQ multiplex PCR; TCRdb lists only in-frame clones, some missing. V and J calls and clone size come straight from that table; D and trimming were deduced from the DNA. This sample carries about 2.2 million clones, 90% to 95% of them seen once, and the ten largest clones take under 2%. The gene calls are TRBV5-1 and TRBJ2-2; TRBD2, the D gene given by the table, was not confirmed from the DNA. The specimen was naive CD8+ T cells from PBMCs. This TCR was sampled from a man between 18 and 35 years old in good health. Some clones in this sample may be carry-over from other donors' samples. The CDR3 loop is CASSFLRVARGAVF.